Below are 29 T cell receptor beta chains sequenced from a single sample in a study of radiotherapy plus CTLA-4 blockade in lung cancer. Only in-frame clones appear in the TCRdb table, and some are missing; sequencing was by immunoSEQ multiplex PCR. Of about 98,000 clones listed, approximately 86% are singletons. The starting material was peripheral blood, obtained from a patient treated with radiotherapy plus ipilimumab. Source of these receptors: a human donor with non-small cell lung cancer that progressed on radiotherapy plus ipilimumab.

This chain connects TRBV5-1 to TRBJ2-3; D not certain. Germline V gene lookup returns CDR1 SGHRS and CDR2 YFSETQ. This CDR3 contains 14 residues. Trimming cost V 0 bases and J 3 bases, with 8 bases left between them. CDR3 bases: TGCGCCAGCAGCTTGGTAGTCCAAACAGATACGCAGTATTTT. As protein: CASSLVVQTDTQYF.

The gene calls are TRBV20-1 and TRBJ2-1; D is ambiguous. In germline, CDR1 is DFQATT, CDR2 SNEGSKA (reference sequence). The CDR3 consists of 11 residues. The germline V and J ends were trimmed by 4 bases and 0 bases, with 1 base remaining between them. This chain's CDR3 is CSANSYNEQFF. CDR3 bases: TGCAGTGCTAACTCCTACAATGAGCAGTTCTTC.

The chain joins TRBV9 to TRBJ2-5; D is uncertain. CDR3 length: 12 residues. Trimming took 3 bases from V and 4 from J, leaving 7 bases between them. Germline lookup yields CDR1 SGDLS and CDR2 YYNGEE. The CDR3 loop is CASSGAGETQYF. CDR3 nucleotide sequence: TGTGCCAGCAGCGGGGCAGGAGAGACCCAGTACTTC.

The chain couples TRBV10-3 to TRBJ1-2; D gene unclear. This CDR3 comprises 12 residues. Trimming left V 3 bases short and J 2 bases short, with 4 bases between. Germline CDR1 reads ENHRY; CDR2 reads SYGVKD. Written as DNA, the CDR3 is TGTGCCATCAGTGAAGGGAACTATGGCTACACCTTC. This translates into CAISEGNYGYTF.

CDR3 in amino acids: CASSSFTEAFF. The DNA for the CDR3 is TGCGCCAGCAGCTCATTCACTGAAGCTTTCTTT. V usage is TRBV5-1 and J usage is TRBJ1-1; no definite D call. The CDR3 totals 11 residues. Between the trimmed V and J ends, which lost 3 bases and 4 bases, there was a span of 4 bases. Germline V gene sequence: CDR1 SGHRS, CDR2 YFSETQ.

J is TRBJ2-5 and V is TRBV7-9; 12 bases are a match to TRBD2. The trim removed 1 base at V and 5 bases at J, leaving 5 bases unmatched. The CDR3 contains 16 residues. Looked up from germline, CDR1 is SEHNR and CDR2 is FQNEAQ (reference sequence). Here the CDR3 reads CASSLGLAGGPETQYF. CDR3 nucleotide sequence: TGTGCCAGCAGCTTAGGTCTAGCGGGAGGGCCGGAGACCCAGTACTTC. The complete variable domain, with remaining parts taken from reference TRBV7-9 and TRBJ2-5, reads DTGVSQNPRHKITKRGQNVTFRCDPISEHNRLYWYRQTLGQGPEFLTYFQNEAQLEKSRLLSDRFSAERPKGSFSTLEIQRTEQGDSAMYLCASSLGLAGGPETQYFGPGTRLLVL.

The chain couples TRBV5-1 to TRBJ2-7; D is unresolved. The CDR3 has 12 amino acids. Looked up from germline, CDR1 is SGHRS and CDR2 is YFSETQ. V was trimmed by 0 bases and J by 2 bases, leaving 3 bases between them. The CDR3 region has the DNA TGCGCCAGCAGCTTGGGAGCCTACGAGCAGTACTTC. Amino acid sequence: CASSLGAYEQYF.

This clone was seen a few times. This chain links TRBV11-2 with TRBJ1-1; D is possibly TRBD1 (6 bases). The CDR3 has 15 residues. Between the trimmed V and J ends, which lost 5 bases and 5 bases, there was a span of 18 bases. Germline assignment: CDR1 SGHAT and CDR2 FQNNGV. The DNA of the CDR3 is TGTGCCAGCAGCCCCCTGCGGGGGCGAGGGACTGAAGCTTTCTTT. Protein sequence: CASSPLRGRGTEAFF.

The rearrangement uses TRBV2 and TRBJ2-1; maybe TRBD2 (6 bases). CDR1 and CDR2 from the germline V gene are SNHLY and FYNNEI. There are 11 residues in the CDR3. V lost 6 bases to trimming and J lost 7 bases, with 7 bases between them. The CDR3 nucleotides read TGTGCCAGCAGGGAGGGAAATGAGCAGTTCTTC. Amino acid sequence: CASREGNEQFF.

The gene calls are TRBV2 and TRBJ1-1; D remains unclear. The germline CDR1 and CDR2 sequences are SNHLY and FYNNEI. Trimming shortened V by 6 bases and J by 5 bases, and 16 bases separated the two germline ends. This CDR3 has 14 amino acids. Here the CDR3 reads CASRPVAMGTEAFF. CDR3 sequence (DNA): TGTGCCAGCAGACCCGTCGCAATGGGGACTGAAGCTTTCTTT. Using reference TRBV2 and TRBJ1-1 for the parts outside the CDR3, the full variable domain is EPEVTQTPSHQVTQMGQEVILRCVPISNHLYFYWYRQILGQKVEFLVSFYNNEISEKSEIFDDQFSVERPDGSNFTLKIRSTKLEDSAMYFCASRPVAMGTEAFFGQGTRLTVV.

This clone was found once. The chain links TRBV30 to TRBJ2-1, with D perhaps given as TRBD1 or TRBD2 (5 bases each). The CDR3 has 12 amino acids. Germline lookup yields CDR1 GTSNPN and CDR2 SVGIG (reference sequence). V shed 8 bases and J shed 8 bases, with 16 bases lying between them. CDR3 sequence reads: CAGTVSWDEQFF. For the CDR3, the DNA is TGTGCCGGGACGGTGAGCTGGGATGAGCAGTTCTTC.

The CDR3 DNA reads as TGTGCCAGCAGGGTTTGGGAGACCCAGTACTTC. It translates to CASRVWETQYF. The chain is built from TRBV6-5 and TRBJ2-5; no clear D. The CDR3 extends over 11 amino acids. V gave up 6 bases and J gave up 5 bases, with 7 bases separating them. The germline V gene has CDR1 MNHEY and CDR2 SVGAGI.

This clone was seen a single time. The chain carries TRBV6-5 and TRBJ1-2; TRBD1 is a possible D gene (5 bases). Trimming removed 0 bases from V and 7 bases from J, with 18 bases in between. The germline V gene encodes CDR1 MNHEY and CDR2 SVGAGI. The CDR3 length is 16 residues. In DNA form, the CDR3 reads TGTGCCAGCAGTTACTCGAGAGGGGTTAGATTATCTGGCTACACCTTC. Its translation is CASSYSRGVRLSGYTF.

This clone was seen a single time. The chain combines TRBV30 with TRBJ2-1; 7 bases map to TRBD2. V shed 2 bases, J shed 8 bases, and the junction held 12 bases outside the gene matches. The CDR3 contains 15 residues. In germline, CDR1 is GTSNPN, CDR2 SVGIG (reference sequence). The CDR3 DNA follows: TGTGCCTGGAGTAAGGAGGGAGGGCCGGTTTATGAGCAGTTCTTC. Protein product: CAWSKEGGPVYEQFF. Full variable domain (remainder filled in from reference TRBV30 and TRBJ2-1): SQTIHQWPATLVQPVGSPLSLECTVEGTSNPNLYWYRQAAGRGLQLLFYSVGIGQISSEVPQNLSASRPQDRQFILSSKKLLLSDSGFYLCAWSKEGGPVYEQFFGPGTRLTVL.

The rearrangement uses TRBV7-9 and TRBJ2-7; TRBD2 agrees at 9 bases. The J segment lost 2 bases and the V segment lost 8 bases, leaving 7 bases of the junction unmatched. In germline, CDR1 is SEHNR, CDR2 FQNEAQ (reference sequence). The CDR3 consists of 14 residues. In DNA, the CDR3 is TGTGCCAGCGGAGCTAGCGGGATACCCTACGAGCAGTACTTC. Translated, it gives CASGASGIPYEQYF.

The V gene is TRBV30, the J gene TRBJ2-1, with D possibly TRBD2 on 6 matching bases. Germline values: CDR1 GTSNPN, CDR2 SVGIG (reference sequence). V shed 1 base and J shed 1 base, with 11 bases lying between them. There are 15 residues in the CDR3. This chain's CDR3 is CAWSGSGVSYNEQFF. The CDR3 coding sequence is TGTGCCTGGAGTGGGTCGGGAGTGTCCTACAATGAGCAGTTCTTC. The whole variable domain, remainder taken from reference TRBV30 and TRBJ2-1, is SQTIHQWPATLVQPVGSPLSLECTVEGTSNPNLYWYRQAAGRGLQLLFYSVGIGQISSEVPQNLSASRPQDRQFILSSKKLLLSDSGFYLCAWSGSGVSYNEQFFGPGTRLTVL.

This clone was seen only a few times. V and J are TRBV5-1 and TRBJ1-3; D is unresolved. CDR3 size: 16 residues. CDR1 is SGHRS, CDR2 YFSETQ, per germline. V was cut by 1 base and J by 1 base, with 12 bases left in between. DNA for the CDR3: TGCGCCAGCAGCTTGAGACCGAATAGGTCTGGAAACACCATATATTTT. This sequence encodes CASSLRPNRSGNTIYF.

The chain carries TRBV25-1 and TRBJ1-1, with D unresolved. The ends were cut back, 4 bases at V and 0 bases at J, with 6 bases in the middle. From germline, CDR1 is MGHDK and CDR2 SYGVNS. The CDR3 length is 13 residues. The CDR3 nucleotides read TGTGCCAGCAGTGGGGCCCTGAACACTGAAGCTTTCTTT. Its translation: CASSGALNTEAFF. The variable domain in full, with the rest retrieved from reference TRBV25-1 and TRBJ1-1, is EADIYQTPRYLVIGTGKKITLECSQTMGHDKMYWYQQDPGMELHLIHYSYGVNSTEKGDLSSESTVSRIRTEHFPLTLESARPSHTSQYLCASSGALNTEAFFGQGTRLTVV.

V and J are TRBV27 and TRBJ1-2; 7 positions match TRBD1. V was pared by 2 bases and J by 7 bases, with 10 bases of the junction left unmatched. CDR1 is MNHEY, CDR2 SMNVEV, per germline (reference sequence). The CDR3 runs 15 residues. The DNA of the CDR3 is TGTGCCAGCAGTTTACTGGCGACAGGGAGGACTGGCTACACCTTC. Protein: CASSLLATGRTGYTF.

The V and J genes are TRBV10-1 and TRBJ2-7; TRBD1 matches 9 bases. The CDR3 length is 13 residues. Trimming took 6 bases from V and 4 from J; bases not matched to a gene: 4. Germline V gene sequence: CDR1 WNHNN, CDR2 SYGVQD (reference sequence). CDR3 loop: CASRRDRVYEQYF. The CDR3 DNA follows: TGCGCCAGCAGGCGGGACAGGGTTTACGAGCAGTACTTC.

The rearrangement links TRBV5-3 to TRBJ1-2; the D is unclear. TRBV5-3 is reported as an ORF; its role is uncertain. The CDR3 runs 14 residues. V lost 0 bases and J 4 bases, leaving 10 bases between the germline ends. Written as DNA, the CDR3 is TGTGCCAGAAGCTTGGCGACACCTGCCTATGGCTACACCTTC. It codes for CARSLATPAYGYTF.

The V and J genes are TRBV11-2 and TRBJ2-3; D remains ambiguous. Between the trimmed V and J ends, which lost 0 bases and 7 bases, there was a span of 11 bases. The length of the CDR3 is 14 residues. Germline V gives CDR1 SGHAT, CDR2 FQNNGV. The CDR3 DNA reads TGTGCCAGCAGCTTAGAGGGGTGGGGTTATACGCAGTATTTT. It codes for CASSLEGWGYTQYF.

The chain recombines TRBV19 with TRBJ1-2; no definite D call. The V end lost 3 bases, the J end lost 10 bases, and 12 bases lay between the germline ends. Germline V CDR1 and CDR2: LNHDA, SQIVND (reference sequence). This CDR3 contains 12 residues. The CDR3 is CASSMGQWPYTF. The CDR3 nucleotides are TGTGCCAGTAGTATGGGCCAGTGGCCCTACACCTTC.

This clone was seen just once. V usage is TRBV4-1 and J usage is TRBJ2-1; TRBD2 matches 8 bases. The CDR3 totals 16 residues. V gave up 3 bases and J gave up 4 bases; unmatched junction bases: 8. The germline V gene has CDR1 MGHRA and CDR2 YSYEKL. DNA of the CDR3: TGCGCCAGCAGCCAGGAGAGCGGGAGAGATTACAATGAGCAGTTCTTC. Translation gives CASSQESGRDYNEQFF.

The J gene is TRBJ2-2, the V gene TRBV7-6, with 9 bases aligning to TRBD2. Trimming removed 5 bases from V and 6 bases from J; junction bases left unmatched: 19. Germline assignment: CDR1 SGHVS and CDR2 FNYEAQ. The CDR3 is made up of 19 amino acids. CDR3 protein: CASSRQVAGVLRGPGELFF. CDR3 DNA sequence: TGTGCCAGCAGCCGGCAGGTAGCGGGAGTTTTGAGGGGACCCGGGGAGCTGTTTTTT.

The V and J genes are TRBV19 and TRBJ1-2; D is uncertain. The CDR3 extends over 15 amino acids. Trimming pared 0 bases from V and 4 bases from J, leaving 12 bases between. The germline CDR1 and CDR2 sequences are LNHDA and SQIVND (reference sequence). The chain's CDR3 is CASSIDSQKPYGYTF. The CDR3 bases are TGTGCCAGTAGTATAGATTCACAGAAACCCTATGGCTACACCTTC.

In its sample, this clone was seen once. The chain has TRBV5-4 and TRBJ2-7; unclear D gene. V shed 2 bases and J shed 6 bases, with 9 bases lying between them. This CDR3 is 12 amino acids long. Germline V gene data show CDR1 as SGHNT and CDR2 as YYREEE (reference sequence). CDR3 loop: CASSFGIGEQYF. Here the CDR3 DNA reads TGTGCCAGCAGCTTCGGTATTGGCGAGCAGTACTTC.

The CDR3 here is CASSPVGIGTEAFF. In DNA, the CDR3 is TGTGCCAGCAGCCCGGTGGGGATCGGCACTGAAGCTTTCTTT. The chain uses TRBV11-3 and TRBJ1-1; D is ambiguous. The CDR3 length is 14 residues. With 5 bases removed from V and 4 bases from J, the gap between germline ends came to 14 bases. Germline-derived CDR1 and CDR2 are SGHNT and YENEEA. Filled out from reference TRBV11-3 and TRBJ1-1, the complete variable domain reads EAGVVQSPRYKIIEKKQPVAFWCNPISGHNTLYWYLQNLGQGPELLIRYENEEAVDDSQLPKDRFSAERLKGVDSTLKIQPAELGDSAVYLCASSPVGIGTEAFFGQGTRLTVV.

The J gene is TRBJ1-2, the V gene TRBV18, with D possibly being TRBD1 (6 bases). This CDR3 spans 15 amino acids. The V gene's germline CDR1 is KGHSH and CDR2 LQKENI. V shed 3 bases and J shed 11 bases, with 22 bases lying between them. CDR3: CASSPDKGGAGIYTF. In DNA form, the CDR3 reads TGTGCCAGCTCACCCGATAAGGGGGGCGCAGGGATTTACACCTTC.